This T cell receptor (beta chain) was identified in a study of OX40 agonist ivuxolimab in advanced cancers. Study outcomes and limitations: Average numbers of expanded clones were greater in CD8+ T cells than in CD4+.

Comment on this clone: The antigen is not known.

This CDR3 contains 14 residues. The junction had 8 bases not matched to a gene; V was cut back by 6 bases and J by 4 bases. Germline V gene data show CDR1 as LGHNT and CDR2 as FRNRAP. Clones were read by immunoSEQ multiplex PCR, and TCRdb kept only the in-frame ones, dropping some. The repertoire holds around 140,000 clones, 90% seen once, with 0.85% to 1.4% in the top ten. This clonotype was obtained from an adult with an advanced solid tumor such as melanoma, head and neck, liver or kidney cancer. V and J are TRBV12-5 and TRBJ1-2, with TRBD1 identical over 7 bases. The sequencing here drew on CD4+ or CD8+ T cells sorted from blood, taken in a trial of the OX40 agonist ivuxolimab. As DNA, the CDR3 is TGTGCTAGTGGCCCAGGGGGGGGACCCTATGGCTACACCTTC. Residues: CASGPGGGPYGYTF. Full variable domain (outside the CDR3, taken from reference TRBV12-5 and TRBJ1-2): DARVTQTPRHKVTEMGQEVTMRCQPILGHNTVFWYRQTMMQGLELLAYFRNRAPLDDSGMPKDRFSAEMPDATLATLKIQPSEPRDSAVYFCASGPGGGPYGYTFGSGTRLTVV.